This TCR beta chain was sequenced during a study of shared clonotypes between healthy human individuals. The study's findings and limits: Sampling covered blood only; tissue repertoires likely differ.

Germline values: CDR1 SGHRS, CDR2 YFSETQ. V was pared by 5 bases and J by 5 bases, with 7 bases of the junction left unmatched. This CDR3 has 15 residues. On this clone: What it binds is unknown.

Sorted-subset replicate PCR reactions contained approximately 190 ng DNA, corresponding to about 30,000 T cell genomes. In the authors' workflow: Junction-only immunoSEQ data arrived without quality scores, meaning filtering differed. Measured with immunoSEQ multiplex PCR; TCRdb has only the in-frame clones, and not every one. The V and J calls and clone size were taken over from that table, and D and trimming were inferred from the DNA. This table has approximately 1,500,000 clones, 98% appearing once. Investigators divided CD4+ cells into CD45RA+ naive and CD45RA-negative memory subsets. This clonotype was obtained from a man younger than 40 in good health. The sequencing sample was made of naive CD4+ T cells sorted from blood. The subset here: CD45RA+ positively selected. J is TRBJ2-5 and V is TRBV5-1, with TRBD2 matching 12 bases. DNA for the CDR3: TGCGCCAGCAGGGATCTAGCGGGAGGGGAGGAGACCCAGTACTTC. Translation: CASRDLAGGEETQYF.